A single sample is the source of the 5 T cell receptor beta chains below, sequenced in a study of T-cell reconstitution after alpha-beta-depleted transplantation in children. Library preparation (for TCRbeta) was performed with unique molecular identifiers. TCRdb passed the PCR reads through MiXCR, listing each CDR3 protein once. The table includes some 300,000 distinct CDR3 sequences, 10% detected once. Sequences were derived from PBMCs from the stem cell graft donor, sampled from the stem cell graft. The receptors here all came from a human donor who donated a stem cell graft to a child with acute lymphoblastic leukemia.

The chain employs TRBV5-1 and TRBJ2-4; TRBD1 agrees at 7 bases. The germline gives CDR1 SGHRS, CDR2 YFSETQ. The junction had 9 bases not matched to a gene; V was cut back by 3 bases and J by 6 bases. This CDR3 comprises 15 residues. The chain's CDR3 is CASSSPDRDVNIQYF. CDR3 coding DNA: TGCGCCAGCAGCTCGCCCGACAGGGACGTAAACATTCAGTACTTC.

The chain carries TRBV10-3 and TRBJ2-2; 7 bases agree with TRBD2. Germline values: CDR1 ENHRY, CDR2 SYGVKD. The CDR3 spans 14 residues. The V segment lost 6 bases and the J segment 3 bases; nucleotides outside the gene matches: 4. CDR3 protein: CAISAGDDTGELFF. CDR3 nucleotides: TGTGCCATCAGCGCGGGAGACGACACCGGGGAGCTGTTTTTT.

The V gene is TRBV27, the J gene TRBJ1-2; D is unclear. V was cut by 6 bases and J by 6 bases, with 14 bases left in between. The CDR3 covers 13 residues. Germline V gene lookup returns CDR1 MNHEY and CDR2 SMNVEV (reference sequence). The DNA of the CDR3 is TGTGCCAGCAGGGGGTTCGGGGTCGATGGCTACACCTTC. It is translated as CASRGFGVDGYTF.

The genes are TRBV5-1 and TRBJ2-1; 9 nucleotides line up with TRBD2. Germline V gives CDR1 SGHRS, CDR2 YFSETQ. The CDR3 extends over 15 amino acids. The ends lost 8 bases at V and 2 bases at J; junction bases unmatched: 8. The CDR3 region is CASLEAGGPYNEQFF. The CDR3 bases are TGCGCCAGTCTCGAGGCGGGAGGGCCCTACAATGAGCAGTTCTTC.

At least ten counts were recorded for this clonotype. The chain links TRBV7-9 to TRBJ2-1; 8 bases agree with TRBD2. From germline, CDR1 is SEHNR and CDR2 FQNEAQ (reference sequence). With 5 bases clipped from V and 0 bases from J, the junction kept 3 bases outside the gene matches. This CDR3 comprises 15 residues. Here the CDR3 DNA reads TGTGCCAGCAGCGCCGGGAGGGCCTCCTACAATGAGCAGTTCTTC. Translated, it gives CASSAGRASYNEQFF.